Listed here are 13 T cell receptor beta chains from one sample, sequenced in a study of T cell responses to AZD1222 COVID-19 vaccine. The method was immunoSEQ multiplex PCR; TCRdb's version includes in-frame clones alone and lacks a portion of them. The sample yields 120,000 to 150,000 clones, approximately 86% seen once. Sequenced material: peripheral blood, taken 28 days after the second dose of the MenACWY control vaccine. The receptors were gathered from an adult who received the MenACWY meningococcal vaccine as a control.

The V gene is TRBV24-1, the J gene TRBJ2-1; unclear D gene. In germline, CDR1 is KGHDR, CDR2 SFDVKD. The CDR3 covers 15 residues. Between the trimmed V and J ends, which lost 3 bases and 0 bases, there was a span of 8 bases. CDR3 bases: TGTGCCACCAGTGATCCTAGGAACTCCTACAATGAGCAGTTCTTC. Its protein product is CATSDPRNSYNEQFF.

The CDR3, as DNA: TGTGCCAGCTCATCAAATCAGGGGGATGAGCAGTTCTTC. It translates to CASSSNQGDEQFF. The chain employs TRBV18 and TRBJ2-1, with 7 bases identical to TRBD1. Per germline, CDR1 KGHSH and CDR2 LQKENI. The J segment lost 8 bases and the V segment lost 5 bases, leaving 6 bases of the junction unmatched. The CDR3 totals 13 residues. Variable domain in full (rest from reference TRBV18 and TRBJ2-1): NAGVMQNPRHLVRRRGQEARLRCSPMKGHSHVYWYRQLPEEGLKFMVYLQKENIIDESGMPKERFSAEFPKEGPSILRIQQVVRGDSAAYFCASSSNQGDEQFFGPGTRLTVL.

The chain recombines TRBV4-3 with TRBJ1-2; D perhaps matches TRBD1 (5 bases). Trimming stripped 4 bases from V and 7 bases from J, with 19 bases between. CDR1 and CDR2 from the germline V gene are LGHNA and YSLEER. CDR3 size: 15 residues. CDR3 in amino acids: CASSLTGPQGSGYTF. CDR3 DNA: TGCGCCAGCAGCCTAACGGGCCCCCAGGGATCTGGCTACACCTTC.

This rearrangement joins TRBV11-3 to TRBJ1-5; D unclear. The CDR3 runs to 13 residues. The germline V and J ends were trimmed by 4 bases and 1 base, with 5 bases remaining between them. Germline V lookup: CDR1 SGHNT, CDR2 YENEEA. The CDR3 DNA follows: TGTGCCAGCAGCTCCGGAAGCAATCAGCCCCAGCATTTT. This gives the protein CASSSGSNQPQHF. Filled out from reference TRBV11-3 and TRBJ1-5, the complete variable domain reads EAGVVQSPRYKIIEKKQPVAFWCNPISGHNTLYWYLQNLGQGPELLIRYENEEAVDDSQLPKDRFSAERLKGVDSTLKIQPAELGDSAVYLCASSSGSNQPQHFGDGTRLSIL.

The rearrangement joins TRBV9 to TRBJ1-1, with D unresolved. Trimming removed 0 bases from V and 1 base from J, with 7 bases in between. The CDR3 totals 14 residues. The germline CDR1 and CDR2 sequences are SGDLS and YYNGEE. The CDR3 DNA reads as TGTGCCAGCAGCGTAGTAACCGGGAACACTGAAGCTTTCTTT. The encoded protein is CASSVVTGNTEAFF. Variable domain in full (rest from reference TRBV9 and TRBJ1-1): DSGVTQTPKHLITATGQRVTLRCSPRSGDLSVYWYQQSLDQGLQFLIQYYNGEERAKGNILERFSAQQFPDLHSELNLSSLELGDSALYFCASSVVTGNTEAFFGQGTRLTVV.

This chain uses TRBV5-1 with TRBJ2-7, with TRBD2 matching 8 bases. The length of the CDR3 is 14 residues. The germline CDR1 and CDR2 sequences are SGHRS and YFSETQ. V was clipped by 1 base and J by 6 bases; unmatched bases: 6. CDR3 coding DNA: TGCGCCAGCAGCTTGAGTTGGACTAGCTTCGAGCAGTACTTC. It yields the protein CASSLSWTSFEQYF.

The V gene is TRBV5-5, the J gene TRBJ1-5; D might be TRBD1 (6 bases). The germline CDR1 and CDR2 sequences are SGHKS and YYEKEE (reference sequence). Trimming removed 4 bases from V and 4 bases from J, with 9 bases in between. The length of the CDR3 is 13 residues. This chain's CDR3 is CASSQDSNQPQHF. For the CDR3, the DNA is TGTGCCAGCAGCCAGGACAGTAATCAGCCCCAGCATTTT.

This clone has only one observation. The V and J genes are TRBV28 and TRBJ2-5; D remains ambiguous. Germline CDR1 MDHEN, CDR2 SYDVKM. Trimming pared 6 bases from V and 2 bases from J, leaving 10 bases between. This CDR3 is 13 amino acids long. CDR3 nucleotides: TGTGCCAGCAGGACCACCCCACAAGAGACCCAGTACTTC. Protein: CASRTTPQETQYF.

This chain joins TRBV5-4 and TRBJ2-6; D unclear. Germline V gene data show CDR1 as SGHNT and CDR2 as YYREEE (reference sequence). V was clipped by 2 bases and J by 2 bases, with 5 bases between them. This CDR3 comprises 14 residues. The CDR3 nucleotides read TGTGCCAGCAGCTTCCAGGCTGGGGCCAACGTCCTGACTTTC. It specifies CASSFQAGANVLTF.

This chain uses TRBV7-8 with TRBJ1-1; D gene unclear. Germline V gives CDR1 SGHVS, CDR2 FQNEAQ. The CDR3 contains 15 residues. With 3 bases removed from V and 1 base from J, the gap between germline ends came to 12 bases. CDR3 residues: CASSFSTRQNTEAFF. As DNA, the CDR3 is TGTGCCAGCAGCTTCAGTACCAGGCAGAACACTGAAGCTTTCTTT.

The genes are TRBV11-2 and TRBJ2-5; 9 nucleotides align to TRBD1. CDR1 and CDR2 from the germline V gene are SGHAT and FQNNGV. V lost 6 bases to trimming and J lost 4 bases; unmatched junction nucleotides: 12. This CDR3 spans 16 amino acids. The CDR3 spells CASSPPGQGLRETQYF. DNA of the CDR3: TGTGCCAGCAGTCCTCCGGGACAGGGTCTTAGAGAGACCCAGTACTTC.

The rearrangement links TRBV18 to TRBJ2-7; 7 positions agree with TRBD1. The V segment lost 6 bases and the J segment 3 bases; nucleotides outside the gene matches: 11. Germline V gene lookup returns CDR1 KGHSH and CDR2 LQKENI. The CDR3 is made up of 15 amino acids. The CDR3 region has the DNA TGTGCCAGCTCTCTCGGGACAGCGAGACTCTACGAGCAGTACTTC. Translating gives CASSLGTARLYEQYF. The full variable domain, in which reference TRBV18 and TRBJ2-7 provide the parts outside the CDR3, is NAGVMQNPRHLVRRRGQEARLRCSPMKGHSHVYWYRQLPEEGLKFMVYLQKENIIDESGMPKERFSAEFPKEGPSILRIQQVVRGDSAAYFCASSLGTARLYEQYFGPGTRLTVT.

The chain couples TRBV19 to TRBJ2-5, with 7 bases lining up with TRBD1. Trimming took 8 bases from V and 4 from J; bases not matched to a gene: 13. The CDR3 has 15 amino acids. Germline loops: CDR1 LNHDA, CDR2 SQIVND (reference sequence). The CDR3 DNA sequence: TGTGCCAGTCAATTGGACAGGTGGTCGGTAGAGACCCAGTACTTC. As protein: CASQLDRWSVETQYF. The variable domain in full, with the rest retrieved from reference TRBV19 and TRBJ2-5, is DGGITQSPKYLFRKEGQNVTLSCEQNLNHDAMYWYRQDPGQGLRLIYYSQIVNDFQKGDIAEGYSVSREKKESFPLTVTSAQKNPTAFYLCASQLDRWSVETQYFGPGTRLLVL.